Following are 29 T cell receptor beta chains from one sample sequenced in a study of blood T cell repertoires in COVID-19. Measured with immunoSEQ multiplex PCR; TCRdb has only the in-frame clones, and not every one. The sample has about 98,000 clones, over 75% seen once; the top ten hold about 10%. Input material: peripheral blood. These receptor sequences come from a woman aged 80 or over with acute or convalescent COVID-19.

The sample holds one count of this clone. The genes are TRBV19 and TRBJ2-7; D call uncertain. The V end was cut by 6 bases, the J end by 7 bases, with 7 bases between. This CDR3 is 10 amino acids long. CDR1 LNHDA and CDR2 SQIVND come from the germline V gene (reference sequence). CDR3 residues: CASRDEEQYV. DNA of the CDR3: TGTGCCAGTAGAGATGAGGAGCAGTACGTC.

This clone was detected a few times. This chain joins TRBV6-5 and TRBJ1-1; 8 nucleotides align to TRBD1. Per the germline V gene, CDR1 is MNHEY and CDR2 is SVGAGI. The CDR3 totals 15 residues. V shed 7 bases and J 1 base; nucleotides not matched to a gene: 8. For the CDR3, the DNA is TGTGCCAGCACCCCAACCCAGGGGGCGAACACTGAAGCTTTCTTT. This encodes CASTPTQGANTEAFF.

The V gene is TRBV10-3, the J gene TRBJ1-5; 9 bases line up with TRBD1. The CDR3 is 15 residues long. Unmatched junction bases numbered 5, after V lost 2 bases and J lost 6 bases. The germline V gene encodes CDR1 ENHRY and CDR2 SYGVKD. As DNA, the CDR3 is TGTGCCATCAGTGAGACAGGGGGCCAGGGTCAGCCCCAGCATTTT. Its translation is CAISETGGQGQPQHF.

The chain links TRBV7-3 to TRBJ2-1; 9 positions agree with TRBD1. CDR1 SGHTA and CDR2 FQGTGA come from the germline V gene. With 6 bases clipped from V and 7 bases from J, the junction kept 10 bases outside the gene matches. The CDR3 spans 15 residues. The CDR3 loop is CASSSPGQGKNEQFF. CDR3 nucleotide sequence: TGTGCCAGCAGTTCTCCGGGACAGGGAAAAAATGAGCAGTTCTTC.

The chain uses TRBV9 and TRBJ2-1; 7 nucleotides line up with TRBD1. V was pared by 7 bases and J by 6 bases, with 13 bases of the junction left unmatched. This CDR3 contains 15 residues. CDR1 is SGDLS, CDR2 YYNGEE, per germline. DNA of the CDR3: TGTGCCAGCTCCCGCTCCGGGACAGTCTCCAATGAGCAGTTCTTC. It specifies CASSRSGTVSNEQFF.

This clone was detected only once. The chain's CDR3 is CASSRTGEIYGYTF. The CDR3 nucleotides read TGTGCCAGCAGCCGGACAGGGGAGATTTACGGCTACACCTTC. The chain links TRBV14 to TRBJ1-2; the match to TRBD1 covers 9 bases. The germline CDR1 and CDR2 sequences are SGHDN and FVKESK. This CDR3 has 14 amino acids. The ends lost 4 bases at V and 8 bases at J; junction bases unmatched: 8.

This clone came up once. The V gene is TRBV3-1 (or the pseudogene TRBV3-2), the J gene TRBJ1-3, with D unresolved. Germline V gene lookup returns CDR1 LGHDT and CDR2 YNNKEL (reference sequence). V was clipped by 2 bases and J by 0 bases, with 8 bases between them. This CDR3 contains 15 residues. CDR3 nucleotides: TGTGCCAGCAGCCAACTACGAAACTCTGGAAACACCATATATTTT. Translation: CASSQLRNSGNTIYF.

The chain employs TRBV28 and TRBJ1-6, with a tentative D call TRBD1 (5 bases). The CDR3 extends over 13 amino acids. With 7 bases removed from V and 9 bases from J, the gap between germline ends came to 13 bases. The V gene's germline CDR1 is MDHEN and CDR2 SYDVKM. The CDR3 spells CASIGGRGSPLHF. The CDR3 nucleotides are TGTGCCAGCATCGGGGGTCGTGGTTCACCCCTCCACTTT.

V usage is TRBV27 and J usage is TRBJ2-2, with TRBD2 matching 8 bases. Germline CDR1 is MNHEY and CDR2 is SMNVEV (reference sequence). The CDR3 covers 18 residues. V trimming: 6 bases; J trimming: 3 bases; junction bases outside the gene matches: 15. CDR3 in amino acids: CASRPLPSGGSHTGELFF. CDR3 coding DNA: TGTGCCAGCAGACCCTTACCGAGCGGGGGTTCCCACACCGGGGAGCTGTTTTTT.

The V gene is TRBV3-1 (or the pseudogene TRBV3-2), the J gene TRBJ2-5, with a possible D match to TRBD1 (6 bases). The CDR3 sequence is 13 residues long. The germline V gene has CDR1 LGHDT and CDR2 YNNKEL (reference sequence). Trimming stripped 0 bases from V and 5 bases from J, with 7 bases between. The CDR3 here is CASSQEGAETQYF. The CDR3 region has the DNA TGTGCCAGCAGCCAAGAGGGGGCGGAGACCCAGTACTTC.

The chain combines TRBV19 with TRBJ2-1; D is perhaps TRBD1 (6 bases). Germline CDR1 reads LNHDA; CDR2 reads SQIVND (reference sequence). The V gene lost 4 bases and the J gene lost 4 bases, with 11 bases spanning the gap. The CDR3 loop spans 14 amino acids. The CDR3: CASSRLGTYNEQFF. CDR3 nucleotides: TGTGCCAGTAGTAGGTTAGGGACATACAATGAGCAGTTCTTC. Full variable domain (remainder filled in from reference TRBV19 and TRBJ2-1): DGGITQSPKYLFRKEGQNVTLSCEQNLNHDAMYWYRQDPGQGLRLIYYSQIVNDFQKGDIAEGYSVSREKKESFPLTVTSAQKNPTAFYLCASSRLGTYNEQFFGPGTRLTVL.

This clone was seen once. CDR3 coding DNA: TGCACCAGCAGCCCGGACAGGGGCTCGATTGCAACTAATGAAAAACTGTTTTTT. Protein product: CTSSPDRGSIATNEKLFF. J is TRBJ1-4 and V is TRBV1; no check of the table's D call, TRBD1, against the DNA was made. TRBV1 corresponds to a pseudogene. The CDR3 has 18 residues.

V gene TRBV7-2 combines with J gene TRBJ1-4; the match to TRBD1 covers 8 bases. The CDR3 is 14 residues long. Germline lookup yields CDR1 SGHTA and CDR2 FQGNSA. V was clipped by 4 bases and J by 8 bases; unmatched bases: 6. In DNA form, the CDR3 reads TGTGCCAGCAGCTCCGGACAGGGAGGAGAAAAACTGTTTTTT. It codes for CASSSGQGGEKLFF.

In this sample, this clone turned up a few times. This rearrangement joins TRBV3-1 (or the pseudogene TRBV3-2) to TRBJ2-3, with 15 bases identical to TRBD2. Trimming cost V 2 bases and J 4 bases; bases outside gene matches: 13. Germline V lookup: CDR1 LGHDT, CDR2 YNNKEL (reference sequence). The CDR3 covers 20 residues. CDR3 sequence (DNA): TGTGCCAGCAGCCAACCCCGGACTAGCGGGGGGGTGTTTGGGCCAGATACGCAGTATTTT. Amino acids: CASSQPRTSGGVFGPDTQYF.

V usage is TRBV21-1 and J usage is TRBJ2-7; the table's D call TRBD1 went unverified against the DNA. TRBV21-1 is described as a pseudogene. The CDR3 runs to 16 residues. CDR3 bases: TGTGCCAGCAGCAAAGTGGCAGGGCCTACCCCCTACGAGCAGTACGTC. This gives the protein CASSKVAGPTPYEQYV.

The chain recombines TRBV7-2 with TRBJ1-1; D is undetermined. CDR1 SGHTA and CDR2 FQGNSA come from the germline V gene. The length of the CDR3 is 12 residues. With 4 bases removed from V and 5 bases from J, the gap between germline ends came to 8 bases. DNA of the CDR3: TGTGCCAGCAGCTCCAGGTATACTGAAGCTTTCTTT. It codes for CASSSRYTEAFF. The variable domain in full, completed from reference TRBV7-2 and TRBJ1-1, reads GAGVSQSPSNKVTEKGKDVELRCDPISGHTALYWYRQSLGQGLEFLIYFQGNSAPDKSGLPSDRFSAERTGGSVSTLTIQRTQQEDSAVYLCASSSRYTEAFFGQGTRLTVV.

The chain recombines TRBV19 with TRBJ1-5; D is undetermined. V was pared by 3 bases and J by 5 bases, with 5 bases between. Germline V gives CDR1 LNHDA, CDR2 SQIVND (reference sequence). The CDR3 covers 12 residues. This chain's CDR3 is CASSIYYQPQHF. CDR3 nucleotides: TGTGCCAGTAGTATCTATTATCAGCCCCAGCATTTT. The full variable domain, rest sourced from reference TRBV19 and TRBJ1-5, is DGGITQSPKYLFRKEGQNVTLSCEQNLNHDAMYWYRQDPGQGLRLIYYSQIVNDFQKGDIAEGYSVSREKKESFPLTVTSAQKNPTAFYLCASSIYYQPQHFGDGTRLSIL.

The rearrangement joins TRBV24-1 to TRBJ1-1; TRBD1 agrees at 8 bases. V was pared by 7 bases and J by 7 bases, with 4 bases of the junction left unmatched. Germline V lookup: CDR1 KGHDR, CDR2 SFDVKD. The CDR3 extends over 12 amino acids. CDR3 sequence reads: CATSSTGGEAFF. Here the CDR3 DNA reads TGTGCCACCAGCAGCACAGGGGGTGAAGCTTTCTTT.

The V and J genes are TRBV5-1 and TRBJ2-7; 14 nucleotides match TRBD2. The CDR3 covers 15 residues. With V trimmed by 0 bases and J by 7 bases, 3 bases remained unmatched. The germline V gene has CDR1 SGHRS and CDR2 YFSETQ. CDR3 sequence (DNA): TGCGCCAGCAGCTTGGGACTAGCGGGGGGGCTGGAGCAGTACGTC. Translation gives CASSLGLAGGLEQYV.

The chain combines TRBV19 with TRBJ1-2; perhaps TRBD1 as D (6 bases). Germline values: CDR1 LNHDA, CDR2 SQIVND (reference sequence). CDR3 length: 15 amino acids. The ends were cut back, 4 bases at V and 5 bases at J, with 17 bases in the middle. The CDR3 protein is CASSTNQGFGYGYTF. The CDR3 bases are TGTGCCAGTAGTACGAACCAGGGGTTTGGGTATGGCTACACCTTC. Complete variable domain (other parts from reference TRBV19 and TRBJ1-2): DGGITQSPKYLFRKEGQNVTLSCEQNLNHDAMYWYRQDPGQGLRLIYYSQIVNDFQKGDIAEGYSVSREKKESFPLTVTSAQKNPTAFYLCASSTNQGFGYGYTFGSGTRLTVV.

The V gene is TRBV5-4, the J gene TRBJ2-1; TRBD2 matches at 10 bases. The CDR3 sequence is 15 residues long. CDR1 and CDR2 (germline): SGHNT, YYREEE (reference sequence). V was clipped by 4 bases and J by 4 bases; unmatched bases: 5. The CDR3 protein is CASSQTSGEYNEQFF. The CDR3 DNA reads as TGTGCCAGCAGCCAAACTAGCGGGGAGTACAATGAGCAGTTCTTC.

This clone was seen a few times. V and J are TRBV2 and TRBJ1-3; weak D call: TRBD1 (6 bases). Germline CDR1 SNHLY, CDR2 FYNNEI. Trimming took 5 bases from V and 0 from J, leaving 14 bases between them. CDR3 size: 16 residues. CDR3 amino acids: CASSLQGTSSGNTIYF. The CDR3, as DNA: TGTGCCAGCAGTTTACAGGGAACGTCCTCTGGAAACACCATATATTTT.

The CDR3 bases are TGTGCCAGCAGTACCCGGACAGGGAATCAGCCCCAGCATTTT. Its protein is CASSTRTGNQPQHF. This sequence joins TRBV6-5 and TRBJ1-5; the match to TRBD1 covers 8 bases. The CDR3 has 14 residues. V trimming: 5 bases; J trimming: 4 bases; junction bases outside the gene matches: 4. Germline V CDR1 and CDR2: MNHEY, SVGAGI.

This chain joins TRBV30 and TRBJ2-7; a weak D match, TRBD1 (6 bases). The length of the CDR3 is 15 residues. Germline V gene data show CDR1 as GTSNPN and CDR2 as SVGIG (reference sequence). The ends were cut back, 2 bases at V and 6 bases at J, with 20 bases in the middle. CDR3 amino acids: CAWSLIGTPKGEQYF. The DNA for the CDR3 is TGTGCCTGGAGTCTGATCGGGACACCTAAGGGCGAGCAGTACTTC.

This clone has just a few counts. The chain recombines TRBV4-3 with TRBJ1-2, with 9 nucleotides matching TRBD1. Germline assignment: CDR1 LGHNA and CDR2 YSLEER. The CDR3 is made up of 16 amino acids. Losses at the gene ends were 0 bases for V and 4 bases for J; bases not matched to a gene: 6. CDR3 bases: TGCGCCAGCAGCCAAGACTTACAGGGGGCTGCCTATGGCTACACCTTC. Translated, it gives CASSQDLQGAAYGYTF.

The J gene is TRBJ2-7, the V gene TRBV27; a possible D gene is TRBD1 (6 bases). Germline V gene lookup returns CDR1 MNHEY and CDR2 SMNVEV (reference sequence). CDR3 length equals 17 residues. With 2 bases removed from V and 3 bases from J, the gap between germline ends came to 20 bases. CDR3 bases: TGTGCCAGCAGTTTAAAGTCCCCCGCGACAGGTGGCTACGAGCAGTACGTC. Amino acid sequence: CASSLKSPATGGYEQYV.

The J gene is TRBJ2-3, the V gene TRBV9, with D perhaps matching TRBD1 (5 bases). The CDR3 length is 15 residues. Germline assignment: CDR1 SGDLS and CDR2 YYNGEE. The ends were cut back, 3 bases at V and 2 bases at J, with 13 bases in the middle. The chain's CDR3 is CASSASGPLTDTQYF. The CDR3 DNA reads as TGTGCCAGCAGCGCTTCAGGGCCGCTCACAGATACGCAGTATTTT. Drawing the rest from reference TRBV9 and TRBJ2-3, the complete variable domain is DSGVTQTPKHLITATGQRVTLRCSPRSGDLSVYWYQQSLDQGLQFLIQYYNGEERAKGNILERFSAQQFPDLHSELNLSSLELGDSALYFCASSASGPLTDTQYFGPGTRLTVL.

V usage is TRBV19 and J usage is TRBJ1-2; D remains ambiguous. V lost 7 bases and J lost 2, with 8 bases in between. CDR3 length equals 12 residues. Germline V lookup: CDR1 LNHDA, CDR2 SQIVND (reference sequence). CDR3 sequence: CASTGRNYGYTF. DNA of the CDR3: TGTGCCAGTACGGGTCGGAACTATGGCTACACCTTC.

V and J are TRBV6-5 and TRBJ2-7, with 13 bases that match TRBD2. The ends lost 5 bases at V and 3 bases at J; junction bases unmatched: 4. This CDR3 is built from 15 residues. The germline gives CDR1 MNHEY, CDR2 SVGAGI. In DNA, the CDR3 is TGTGCCAGCAGTAAACTAGCGGGGGGGGTCTACGAGCAGTACTTC. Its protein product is CASSKLAGGVYEQYF.